The 2 T cell receptor beta chains in this list originate from one sample, sequenced in a study of blood T cell repertoires in COVID-19. The protocol was immunoSEQ multiplex PCR, while the TCRdb copy is restricted to in-frame clones and leaves out a portion. This sample carries approximately 98,000 clones, approximately 83% of them seen once, and the ten largest clones take roughly 4.1%. The sequencing sample was made of peripheral blood. These receptors were taken from a woman aged 70 to 79 with acute or convalescent COVID-19.

The J gene is TRBJ2-1, the V gene TRBV19, with 12 bases matching TRBD2. Germline values: CDR1 LNHDA, CDR2 SQIVND (reference sequence). Losses at the gene ends were 5 bases for V and 8 bases for J; bases not matched to a gene: 16. There are 18 residues in the CDR3. The CDR3 loop reads CASSSPRASGRGRHEQFF. The CDR3 nucleotides read TGTGCCAGTAGTTCACCCCGGGCTAGCGGGAGGGGCAGGCATGAGCAGTTCTTC.

The chain links TRBV5-4 to TRBJ1-5; 7 bases fit TRBD1. CDR3 size: 15 residues. Germline V lookup: CDR1 SGHNT, CDR2 YYREEE (reference sequence). The V gene end was trimmed by 0 bases and the J gene end by 3 bases; junction bases not matched to a gene: 3. CDR3 coding DNA: TGTGCCAGCAGCTTGGACAGGGGTGTCAATCAGCCCCAGCATTTT. Its translation is CASSLDRGVNQPQHF.